This is a list of T cell receptor beta chains from one sample in a study of early T cells in non-severe SARS-CoV-2 infection. TCRdb used MiXCR to reprocess the 5' RACE reads, holding one entry per CDR3 protein. The sample records 50,000 to 60,000 distinct CDR3 sequences, 11% being singletons. Sequenced sample: whole blood. The receptors here all came from an adult who was a healthcare worker with PCR-confirmed SARS-CoV-2 infection or an uninfected control (not recorded which). CDR3s include the opening cysteine and the closing phenylalanine or tryptophan. Each record gives: J gene, V gene, D gene, clone size, CDR3 protein, CDR3 DNA. A D gene is named only where the DNA matches it firmly. Size is omitted from some rows. Given values are once, few, many or a class for expanded clones.

>TRBJ2-2|TRBV4-1|.|.
CASSPMLRAGELFF
TGCGCCAGCAGCCCAATGTTGAGGGCCGGGGAGCTGTTTTTT
>TRBJ1-1|TRBV29-1|.|many
CSVVDPLPDRAFF
TGCAGCGTTGTAGACCCTCTCCCGGATCGGGCTTTCTTT
>TRBJ1-5|TRBV6-1|TRBD1|.
CASSEAGQAFNQPQHF
TGTGCCAGCAGTGAAGCGGGACAGGCTTTCAATCAGCCCCAGCATTTT
>TRBJ1-5|TRBV27|.|many
CASSSGVWQPQHF
TGTGCCAGCAGTTCGGGGGTCTGGCAGCCCCAGCATTTT
>TRBJ2-7|TRBV18|.|.
CASSPPSRPPYEQYF
TGTGCCAGCTCACCGCCCTCGAGGCCACCATACGAGCAGTACTTC
>TRBJ2-1|TRBV5-1|.|many
CASSLGSGNEQFF
TGCGCCAGCAGCTTGGGGTCGGGGAATGAGCAGTTCTTC
>TRBJ2-5|TRBV5-4|.|many
CASSLWGTPRETQYF
TGTGCCAGCAGCTTGTGGGGAACCCCTAGAGAGACCCAGTACTTC
>TRBJ1-6|TRBV7-9|.|few
CASSLDSRSPLHF
TGTGCCAGCAGCTTAGACAGCAGATCACCCCTCCACTTT
>TRBJ2-1|TRBV19|.|many
CASSTSGSSYNEQFF
TGTGCCAGTAGCACGTCGGGGAGTTCCTACAATGAGCAGTTCTTC
>TRBJ2-1|TRBV29-1|.|few
CSVLTFRLGDDNEQFF
TGCAGCGTCTTAACATTCCGGCTCGGGGATGACAATGAGCAGTTCTTC
>TRBJ2-1|TRBV12-3/TRBV12-4|TRBD2|.
CASTQLAGGPLVQFF
TGTGCCAGCACCCAACTAGCGGGAGGGCCTTTAGTGCAGTTCTTC